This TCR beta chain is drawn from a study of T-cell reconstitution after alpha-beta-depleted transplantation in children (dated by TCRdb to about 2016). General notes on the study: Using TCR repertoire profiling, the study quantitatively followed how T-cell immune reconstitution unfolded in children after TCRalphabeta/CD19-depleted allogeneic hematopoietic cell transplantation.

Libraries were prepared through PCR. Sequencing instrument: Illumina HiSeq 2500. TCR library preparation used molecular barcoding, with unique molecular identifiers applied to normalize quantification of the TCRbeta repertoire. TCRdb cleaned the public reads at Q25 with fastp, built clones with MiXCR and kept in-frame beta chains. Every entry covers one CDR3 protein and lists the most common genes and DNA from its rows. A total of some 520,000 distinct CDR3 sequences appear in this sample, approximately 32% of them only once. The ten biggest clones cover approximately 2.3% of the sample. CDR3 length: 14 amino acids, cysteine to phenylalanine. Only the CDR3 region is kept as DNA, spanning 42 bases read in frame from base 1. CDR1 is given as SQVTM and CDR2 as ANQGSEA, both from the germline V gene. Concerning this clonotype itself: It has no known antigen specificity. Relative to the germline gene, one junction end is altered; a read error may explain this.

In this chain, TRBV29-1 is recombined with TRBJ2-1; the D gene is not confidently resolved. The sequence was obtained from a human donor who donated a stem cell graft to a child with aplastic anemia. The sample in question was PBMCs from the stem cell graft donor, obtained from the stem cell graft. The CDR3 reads CSVEVELRVNKQFF. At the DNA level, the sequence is TGCAGCGTTGAAGTCGAACTGAGAGTCAATAAGCAGTTCTTC.